Listed below are T cell receptor beta chains from one sample, sequenced in a study of T-cell reconstitution after alpha-beta-depleted transplantation in children. TCRdb itself ran the PCR reads through MiXCR, one entry per CDR3 protein. This sample yields about 500,000 distinct CDR3 sequences, of which about 31% are seen a single time; around 2.5% belongs to the top ten. The specimen comprised PBMCs from the stem cell graft donor, sampled from the stem cell graft. These receptors all come from a human donor who donated a stem cell graft to a child with aplastic anemia. The CDR3 runs from the conserved cysteine through the conserved F or W. Each record gives: V gene, J gene, clone size, D gene, CDR3 DNA, CDR3 protein. A D gene is named only where the DNA matches it firmly. The size field is filled for only some rows; it gives once, few, many or a size class.

TRBV19,TRBJ2-7,-,TRBD1,TGTGCCAGTAGTACGGGGACAGGGAAAGCCTACGAGCAGTACTTC,CASSTGTGKAYEQYF
TRBV29-1,TRBJ2-1,-,-,TGCAGCGTTGACCGACAGTACAATGAGCAGTTCTTC,CSVDRQYNEQFF
TRBV5-6,TRBJ1-3,-,TRBD1,TGTGCCAGCAGCTGGGACAGGTACGACTCTGGAAACACCATATATTTT,CASSWDRYDSGNTIYF
TRBV6-2/TRBV6-3,TRBJ1-5,-,-,TGTGCCAGCAGTTACTTTGCAGGACAGCCCCAGCATTTT,CASSYFAGQPQHF
TRBV10-3,TRBJ1-6,few,-,TGTGCCATCAGGGATACTGGGGGAAGTAATTCACCCCTCCACTTT,CAIRDTGGSNSPLHF
TRBV14,TRBJ2-5,few,TRBD1,TGTGCCAGCAACCGACAGGGTCGGGAGACCCAGTACTTC,CASNRQGRETQYF
TRBV10-3,TRBJ1-5,-,-,TGTGCCATCAGTGGAGTGGCCCAGCAGCCCCAGCATTTT,CAISGVAQQPQHF
TRBV25-1,TRBJ2-1,-,-,TGTGCCAGCTCAGAGGTACTCTACAATGAGCAGTTCTTC,CASSEVLYNEQFF
TRBV29-1,TRBJ2-2,-,-,TGCAGCGTTGACCGGAAGAACACCGGGGAGCTGTTTTTT,CSVDRKNTGELFF
TRBV7-2,TRBJ2-1,once,TRBD2,TGTGCCAGCATCCCCACGGGAGGGCCTAATCCCAATGAGCAGTTCTTC,CASIPTGGPNPNEQFF
TRBV7-9,TRBJ1-3,few,-,TGTGCCAGCAGCTTAGGTCCTACCGCTGGAAACACCATATATTTT,CASSLGPTAGNTIYF
TRBV29-1,TRBJ1-1,few,-,TGCAGCGTTATGGATGTTACTGAAGCTTTCTTT,CSVMDVTEAFF
TRBV20-1,TRBJ2-3,few,TRBD2,TGCAGTGCTAGCCACCCCCTTAGCGGGGCCACAGATACGCAGTATTTT,CSASHPLSGATDTQYF
TRBV9,TRBJ2-2,-,-,TGTGCCAGCAGCGTAGTGGGAGTCGGAACCGGGGAGCTGTTTTTT,CASSVVGVGTGELFF
TRBV6-2/TRBV6-3,TRBJ2-3,-,-,TGTGCCAGCAGTTATATCCGAGATACGCAGTATTTT,CASSYIRDTQYF
TRBV10-3,TRBJ1-4,few,TRBD1,TGTGCCATATCCGGGACAGGGAATGAAAAACTGTTTTTT,CAISGTGNEKLFF
TRBV7-8,TRBJ1-1,few,-,TGTGCCAGCAGCTTAGGGGGTCGGGGGATGAACACTGAAGCTTTCTTT,CASSLGGRGMNTEAFF
TRBV28,TRBJ2-5,few,-,TGTGCCAGCAGTCAGTCCAACGTGGAGACCCAGTACTTC,CASSQSNVETQYF
TRBV19,TRBJ2-1,once,TRBD1,TGTGCCAGTAGTATGGGGACAGGGGAAGCCTACAATGAGCAGTTCTTC,CASSMGTGEAYNEQFF
TRBV5-1,TRBJ2-2,-,TRBD2,TGCGCCAGCAGCTTTAGCGGGAAGAATACCGGGGAGCTGTTTTTT,CASSFSGKNTGELFF
TRBV5-1,TRBJ2-1,-,TRBD2,TGCGCCAGCAGCCGAGCGACTAGCGTTTATGCTGGGAATGAGCAGTTCTTC,CASSRATSVYAGNEQFF
TRBV4-3,TRBJ2-4,few,TRBD2,TGCGCCAGCAGCCAAGAACCCCGGACGGGAGGTGCCAAAAACATTCAGTACTTC,CASSQEPRTGGAKNIQYF
TRBV11-2,TRBJ2-5,once,TRBD1,TGTGCCAGCAGCTCCGGACAGGCTTCAAGGGAGACCCAGTACTTC,CASSSGQASRETQYF
TRBV20-1,TRBJ2-1,few,-,TGCAGTGCTAGGATAAACTACAATGAGCAGTTCTTC,CSARINYNEQFF
TRBV5-6,TRBJ2-4,few,TRBD2,TGTGCCAGCAGCGTACGACTGAGCGGGAGGAGAAACATTCAGTACTTC,CASSVRLSGRRNIQYF
TRBV6-5,TRBJ1-4,few,-,TGTGCCAGCAGTTACTCAGGGGGGTCTAATGAAAAACTGTTTTTT,CASSYSGGSNEKLFF
TRBV29-1,TRBJ2-3,few,-,TGCAGCGTCCGGCCGGGGTCTAGCACAGATACGCAGTATTTT,CSVRPGSSTDTQYF
TRBV29-1,TRBJ2-1,-,-,TGCAGCGCCCGACCGGGACTGGAGACCTACAATGAGCAGTTCTTC,CSARPGLETYNEQFF
TRBV29-1,TRBJ2-1,few,TRBD2,TGCAGCGTGACTTTAATTGGGACTAGTTTTAATGAGCAGTTCTTC,CSVTLIGTSFNEQFF
TRBV7-9,TRBJ1-3,few,-,TGTGCCAGCAGCTTAGCAGGGTTGGAATCTGGAAACACCATATATTTT,CASSLAGLESGNTIYF
TRBV12-3/TRBV12-4,TRBJ2-1,-,TRBD2,TGTGCCAGCAGCCAAACTAGCGGCCTATCCTACAATGAGCAGTTCTTC,CASSQTSGLSYNEQFF
TRBV6-5,TRBJ2-7,-,TRBD1,TGTGCCAGCAGTTACCAGGCCGGGACAGGGTACTACGAGCAGTACTTC,CASSYQAGTGYYEQYF
TRBV7-2,TRBJ2-5,-,-,TGTGCCAGCAATGGGGGCAGGGAGACCCAGTACTTC,CASNGGRETQYF
TRBV5-1,TRBJ1-1,-,-,TGCGCCAGCAGCTCCATTGGGGACACTGAAGCTTTCTTT,CASSSIGDTEAFF
TRBV12-3/TRBV12-4,TRBJ2-4,-,TRBD1,TGTGCCAGCAGTTTTGACAGGGACGATATTCAGTACTTC,CASSFDRDDIQYF
TRBV7-3,TRBJ1-1,few,-,TGTGCCAGCAGCTTCACTTCAGACACTGAAGCTTTCTTT,CASSFTSDTEAFF